One sample yielded the 18 T cell receptor beta chains listed below, sequenced in a study of CD8 T cells in Susac syndrome. A quantity of roughly 0.5 to 1 ug RNA underwent reverse transcription using random hexamers. TCRdb independently ran MiXCR on the immunoSEQ multiplex PCR reads; one entry per CDR3 protein. Of 200,000 to 250,000 distinct CDR3 sequences listed, 95% were seen once; the top ten hold approximately 0.075%. The sequenced material came from CD4+ T cells from PBMCs. The receptors come from a human donor with multiple sclerosis.

The chain links TRBV20-1 to TRBJ1-6, with D perhaps matching TRBD1 (5 bases). The V end was cut by 4 bases, the J end by 6 bases, with 10 bases between. Germline CDR1 DFQATT, CDR2 SNEGSKA (reference sequence). This CDR3 is built from 13 residues. The CDR3 loop reads CSAMVTANSPLHF. CDR3 DNA: TGCAGTGCTATGGTGACAGCTAATTCACCCCTCCACTTT.

The CDR3 here is CASSLSNTGRTEAFF. The CDR3 coding sequence is TGTGCCAGCAGTTTAAGTAATACAGGTCGAACTGAAGCTTTCTTT. The rearrangement joins TRBV27 to TRBJ1-1; the D gene is possibly TRBD1 (5 bases). V lost 2 bases to trimming and J lost 5 bases, with 15 bases between them. Looked up from germline, CDR1 is MNHEY and CDR2 is SMNVEV (reference sequence). This CDR3 is built from 15 residues.

This chain connects TRBV5-1 to TRBJ1-5; TRBD1 matches 11 bases. Germline V lookup: CDR1 SGHRS, CDR2 YFSETQ. The CDR3 spans 16 residues. V lost 5 bases, J lost 7 bases, and 11 bases stayed unmatched. The CDR3 nucleotides read TGCGCCAGCAGGCTGGGGACAGGGGGAGGAAACCAGCCCCAGCATTTT. Translating gives CASRLGTGGGNQPQHF.

The chain uses TRBV9 and TRBJ2-5; possibly TRBD1 for D (5 bases). Trimming stripped 4 bases from V and 1 base from J, with 11 bases between. CDR1 and CDR2 from the germline V gene are SGDLS and YYNGEE. This CDR3 has 14 amino acids. As DNA, the CDR3 is TGTGCCAGCAGCTCCGGACAATTCCAAGAGACCCAGTACTTC. Residues: CASSSGQFQETQYF.

The rearrangement uses TRBV20-1 and TRBJ2-3; D remains ambiguous. Between the trimmed V and J ends, which lost 3 bases and 1 base, there was a span of 14 bases. Germline V gene data show CDR1 as DFQATT and CDR2 as SNEGSKA (reference sequence). CDR3 length: 15 residues. Here the CDR3 DNA reads TGCAGTGCTAGCGGTCGGTTTGGGGGCACAGATACGCAGTATTTT. Its translation: CSASGRFGGTDTQYF.

In this sample, this clonotype turned up once. This chain links TRBV15 with TRBJ2-7, with 9 positions matching TRBD2. The CDR3 runs to 14 residues. Looked up from germline, CDR1 is LNHNV and CDR2 is YYDKDF (reference sequence). V was clipped by 1 base and J by 4 bases; unmatched bases: 2. CDR3 DNA sequence: TGTGCCACCAGCAGAGTTACTAGCGGGTACGAGCAGTACTTC. It codes for CATSRVTSGYEQYF.

V is TRBV29-1 and J is TRBJ2-1; TRBD1 matches 8 bases. CDR3 length: 15 residues. V shed 4 bases and J 1 base; nucleotides not matched to a gene: 6. CDR1 is SQVTM and CDR2 is ANQGSEA in the germline V gene. This CDR3 is CSVALGQESYNEQFF. The DNA for the CDR3 is TGCAGCGTTGCCTTGGGACAGGAGTCCTACAATGAGCAGTTCTTC.

This clonotype was seen once. This chain uses TRBV9 with TRBJ1-1, with D maybe TRBD1 (5 bases). Germline loops: CDR1 SGDLS, CDR2 YYNGEE. Trimming took 3 bases from V and 1 from J, leaving 13 bases between them. The CDR3 contains 15 residues. The CDR3 region has the DNA TGTGCCAGCAGCGGTTCCGGGACCACGAACACTGAAGCTTTCTTT. This sequence encodes CASSGSGTTNTEAFF. The variable domain in full, completed from reference TRBV9 and TRBJ1-1, reads DSGVTQTPKHLITATGQRVTLRCSPRSGDLSVYWYQQSLDQGLQFLIQYYNGEERAKGNILERFSAQQFPDLHSELNLSSLELGDSALYFCASSGSGTTNTEAFFGQGTRLTVV.

The V and J genes are TRBV6-1 and TRBJ2-7; D gene ambiguous. The V gene's germline CDR1 is MNHNS and CDR2 SASEGT. The CDR3 runs 16 residues. V lost 9 bases to trimming and J lost 7 bases, with 28 bases between them. CDR3 region: CASTKPVEHGLGEQYF. The CDR3 nucleotides read TGTGCCAGTACAAAACCGGTGGAGCACGGCCTCGGTGAGCAGTACTTC.

The chain is built from TRBV9 and TRBJ2-1; 8 bases line up with TRBD2. Germline CDR1 SGDLS, CDR2 YYNGEE. Trimming at V came to 0 bases and at J to 7 bases, leaving 6 bases not matched to a gene. The CDR3 extends over 15 amino acids. The CDR3 nucleotides are TGTGCCAGCAGCGTAGCGAGCGGGGGTTGGAATGAGCAGTTCTTC. It encodes CASSVASGGWNEQFF.

The chain links TRBV27 to TRBJ1-2; 11 nucleotides line up with TRBD1. This CDR3 contains 21 residues. J was trimmed by 2 bases and V by 3 bases; bases with no gene match: 20. The germline CDR1 and CDR2 sequences are MNHEY and SMNVEV (reference sequence). The CDR3 DNA reads TGTGCCAGCAGTTTTCGTTTCCCCGGGGGTCGGGGACAGGGGGAGAACTATGGCTACACCTTC. It codes for CASSFRFPGGRGQGENYGYTF.

This chain links TRBV20-1 with TRBJ2-5; 14 nucleotides agree with TRBD2. This CDR3 contains 16 residues. The V segment lost 3 bases and the J segment 5 bases; nucleotides outside the gene matches: 8. Per the germline V gene, CDR1 is DFQATT and CDR2 is SNEGSKA (reference sequence). CDR3 nucleotide sequence: TGCAGTGCTAGGAGGACTAGCGGGGGGCCGGTGGAGACCCAGTACTTC. Protein sequence: CSARRTSGGPVETQYF.

The genes are TRBV25-1 and TRBJ2-7; D may be TRBD1 or TRBD2 (5 bases each). Per the germline V gene, CDR1 is MGHDK and CDR2 is SYGVNS. The CDR3 has 15 residues. V shed 5 bases and J shed 2 bases, with 16 bases lying between them. This CDR3 is CASSLQEEVTYEQYV. Here the CDR3 DNA reads TGTGCCAGCAGTTTACAGGAGGAGGTAACCTACGAGCAGTACGTC.

The CDR3: CASSPPGLITDTQYF. The DNA for the CDR3 is TGTGCCAGCAGCCCACCGGGACTAATCACAGATACGCAGTATTTT. The V gene is TRBV12-3 or TRBV12-4, the J gene TRBJ2-3; 7 bases line up with TRBD2. The J segment lost 2 bases and the V segment lost 6 bases, leaving 8 bases of the junction unmatched. This CDR3 comprises 15 residues.

The chain employs TRBV5-6 and TRBJ1-1; D not resolved. CDR3 length: 13 amino acids. Trimming removed 4 bases from V and 5 bases from J, with 12 bases in between. Germline V CDR1 and CDR2: SGHDT, YYEEEE. The DNA of the CDR3 is TGTGCCAGCAGCGCCCCGCGGTGGACTGAAGCTTTCTTT. Amino acid sequence: CASSAPRWTEAFF.

V gene TRBV3-1 combines with J gene TRBJ1-5; D possibly corresponds to TRBD1 (5 bases). The CDR3 runs to 14 residues. V shed 1 base and J shed 7 bases, with 11 bases lying between them. From germline, CDR1 is LGHDT and CDR2 YNNKEL (reference sequence). The CDR3 DNA reads TGTGCCAGCAGCCAAGGAACCTGGGGGCAGCCCCAGCATTTT. It yields the protein CASSQGTWGQPQHF.

The chain carries TRBV6-5 and TRBJ2-5; D call uncertain. In germline, CDR1 is MNHEY, CDR2 SVGAGI. Trimming pared 7 bases from V and 0 bases from J, leaving 12 bases between. The CDR3 contains 14 residues. DNA of the CDR3: TGTGCCAGCAAGTTAGGTGTTCACCAAGAGACCCAGTACTTC. It codes for CASKLGVHQETQYF.

The chain couples TRBV29-1 to TRBJ1-2, with D unresolved. The germline gives CDR1 SQVTM, CDR2 ANQGSEA. V was clipped by 7 bases and J by 4 bases, with 10 bases between them. The CDR3 is 11 residues long. The CDR3 DNA sequence: TGCAGCGCCCCATCCAGCTATGGCTACACCTTC. Translating it yields CSAPSSYGYTF.